This T cell receptor beta chain appears in the sequencing data of a study of blood T cell repertoires in COVID-19. The wider study: Both acute and convalescent COVID-19 samples were obtained from the United States, Italy and Spain. PBMCs, B-cell-depleted T cells, or T cells were the source of the cDNA or gDNA that made up the material.

Authors' processing steps: Estimated nucleated cell counts came from reference gene primer amplification. The data were produced by immunoSEQ multiplex PCR, yet TCRdb's version contains in-frame clones alone and is incomplete. The DNA was the basis for D and trimming; V, J and clone size are from that table. Among some 210,000 clones listed, roughly nine tenths were seen once. This clonotype was sampled from a man aged 25 to 45 with acute or convalescent COVID-19. Sequencing was done on a sample of peripheral blood.

The CDR3 DNA reads as TGTGCCAGCAGAGCTCCGGGATCTAGCATCCCCGGCGCCCAGTTCTTC. Amino acid sequence: CASRAPGSSIPGAQFF. The chain couples TRBV9 to TRBJ2-1; D may be TRBD2 (5 bases). The V and J ends lost 5 bases and 13 bases respectively, with 28 bases between them. The CDR3 extends over 16 amino acids. Germline V gives CDR1 SGDLS, CDR2 YYNGEE.